These 15 T cell receptor beta chains share one sample of origin, sequenced in a study of glioma-infiltrating T cells. The iRepertoire nested amplicon-rescue multiplex PCR amplified TCR alpha and beta CDR3s from RNA. One entry per CDR3 protein, called by TCRdb with MiXCR from the multiplex PCR reads. The sample shows around 44,000 distinct CDR3 sequences, about a fifth of them seen only once. Input material: glioma tissue, nonneoplastic brain tissue, or PBMCs (not recorded which). The receptors here all came from a human donor with low-grade glioma or glioblastoma, undergoing nonglioma brain surgery, or in good health (not recorded which).

V and J are TRBV27 and TRBJ1-2; D gene uncertain. Trimming took 10 bases from V and 10 from J, leaving 22 bases between them. CDR1 is MNHEY, CDR2 SMNVEV, per germline (reference sequence). This CDR3 comprises 13 residues. The CDR3 loop is CATSQSGHYNYTF. As DNA, the CDR3 is TGTGCCACCTCCCAGTCAGGCCATTATAACTACACCTTC.

This clonotype was seen repeatedly, ten times or more. The V call is TRBV4-1, the J call TRBJ2-7; D might be TRBD1 (6 bases). Germline CDR1 and CDR2: MGHRA and YSYEKL. The CDR3 totals 15 residues. V lost 1 base and J lost 4, with 14 bases in between. The CDR3 bases are TGCGCCAGCAGCCAAGCGGCAGGGGCTATGTACGAGCAGTACGTC. Amino acid sequence: CASSQAAGAMYEQYV.

This clonotype was counted ten times or more. This sequence joins TRBV6-1 and TRBJ2-7, with no clear D. CDR1 is MNHNS, CDR2 SASEGT, per germline. The CDR3 totals 13 residues. V shed 5 bases and J shed 7 bases, with 15 bases lying between them. CDR3 nucleotide sequence: TGTGCCAGCAGTTCCCGGCCCTGGTTGGAGCAGTACGTC. This sequence encodes CASSSRPWLEQYV.

Many counts were recorded for this clonotype. The rearrangement uses TRBV5-4 and TRBJ1-2; TRBD1 is a possible D gene (5 bases). The CDR3 spans 16 residues. V lost 5 bases and J lost 4, with 21 bases in between. Germline CDR1 and CDR2: SGHNT and YYREEE (reference sequence). The CDR3 is CASRDSLSVLAYGYTF. The CDR3 DNA follows: TGTGCCAGCAGAGACAGCTTATCGGTTCTGGCCTATGGCTACACCTTC.

As to this clonotype: A much bigger clone sits one base away, suggesting this may be a read error. The chain joins TRBV5-4 to TRBJ2-3; D tentatively reads TRBD1 or TRBD2 (5 bases each). Germline loops: CDR1 SGHNT, CDR2 YYREEE (reference sequence). V lost 3 bases and J lost 4, with 15 bases in between. The CDR3 is 15 residues long. The chain's CDR3 is CASSWGPKSADTQYF. The CDR3 nucleotides read TGTGCCAGCAGCTGGGGACCCAAAAGCGCAGATACGCAGTATTTT.

This chain links TRBV6-1 with TRBJ2-5; TRBD1 matches 9 bases. CDR1 is MNHNS and CDR2 is SASEGT in the germline V gene. Trimming cost V 6 bases and J 5 bases; bases outside gene matches: 4. The CDR3 contains 13 residues. The CDR3 spells CASSRDREETQYF. The CDR3, as DNA: TGTGCCAGCAGCCGGGACAGGGAGGAGACCCAGTACTTC.

This clonotype was recorded at least ten times. V usage is TRBV6-1 and J usage is TRBJ2-3, with 9 bases lining up with TRBD2. Germline CDR1 reads MNHNS; CDR2 reads SASEGT. The CDR3 runs to 18 residues. Unmatched junction bases numbered 17, after V lost 6 bases and J lost 4 bases. CDR3 sequence (DNA): TGTGCCAGCAGCCCACCGCGTCTAGCGGGGCTTTGGGCAGATACGCAGTATTTT. Amino acids: CASSPPRLAGLWADTQYF.

This clonotype was detected only a few times. A much larger clone is a single base away; this may be a read error. This chain links TRBV28 with TRBJ1-3; 8 nucleotides line up with TRBD1. This CDR3 comprises 17 residues. The germline V gene encodes CDR1 MDHEN and CDR2 SYDVKM. CDR3 sequence reads: CARSPRTGIKGGNTIYF. The CDR3 DNA is TGTGCCCGCAGTCCCCGGACAGGGATTAAGGGCGGAAACACCATATATTTT.

Many counts were recorded for this clonotype. This rearrangement joins TRBV2 to TRBJ2-1; 8 bases are a match to TRBD1. V trimming: 3 bases; J trimming: 4 bases; junction bases outside the gene matches: 5. This CDR3 spans 15 amino acids. CDR1 SNHLY and CDR2 FYNNEI come from the germline V gene. CDR3 sequence: CASSEGRGQYNEQFF. CDR3 DNA: TGTGCCAGCAGTGAGGGCAGGGGGCAATACAATGAGCAGTTCTTC.

On this clonotype itself: A read error may explain this, as a much larger clone is one base away. The chain couples TRBV2 to TRBJ2-7; a possible D gene is TRBD2 (5 bases). V lost 8 bases, J lost 5 bases, and 16 bases lay in between. Looked up from germline, CDR1 is SNHLY and CDR2 is FYNNEI. CDR3 size: 13 residues. CDR3 DNA sequence: TGTGCCAGCGAAGGATACGGAGGAGACGAGCAGTACTTC. Its translation is CASEGYGGDEQYF. The full variable domain, its missing parts supplied by reference TRBV2 and TRBJ2-7, is EPEVTQTPSHQVTQMGQEVILRCVPISNHLYFYWYRQILGQKVEFLVSFYNNEISEKSEIFDDQFSVERPDGSNFTLKIRSTKLEDSAMYFCASEGYGGDEQYFGPGTRLTVT.

This clonotype showed up many times. CDR3 sequence: CASSLGNQPQHF. The DNA for the CDR3 is TGTGCCAGCAGCTTAGGGAATCAGCCCCAGCATTTT. The chain links TRBV7-9 to TRBJ1-5; D ambiguous. This CDR3 region has 12 residues. The germline gives CDR1 SEHNR, CDR2 FQNEAQ (reference sequence). V was shortened by 1 base and J by 4 bases, with 2 bases between the two germline ends. The whole variable domain, filled in from reference TRBV7-9 and TRBJ1-5, reads DTGVSQNPRHKITKRGQNVTFRCDPISEHNRLYWYRQTLGQGPEFLTYFQNEAQLEKSRLLSDRFSAERPKGSFSTLEIQRTEQGDSAMYLCASSLGNQPQHFGDGTRLSIL.

This clonotype was counted at least ten times. J is TRBJ2-3 and V is TRBV28; 7 positions agree with TRBD1. This CDR3 is 15 amino acids long. Germline V gene lookup returns CDR1 MDHEN and CDR2 SYDVKM. The junction had 9 bases not matched to a gene; V was cut back by 4 bases and J by 5 bases. This chain's CDR3 is CASSSTTGPKDTQYF. In DNA form, the CDR3 reads TGTGCCAGCAGTTCAACGACAGGGCCTAAAGATACGCAGTATTTT.

This clonotype came up many times. The chain joins TRBV4-2 to TRBJ2-3; possibly TRBD1 for D (5 bases). The CDR3 extends over 15 amino acids. In germline, CDR1 is LGHNA, CDR2 YNFKEQ. The V and J ends lost 4 bases and 0 bases respectively, with 11 bases between them. This CDR3 reads CASSLGQDSTDTQYF. The CDR3 nucleotides are TGTGCCAGCAGCCTCGGACAAGATAGCACAGATACGCAGTATTTT.

This clonotype showed up many times. V is TRBV4-1 and J is TRBJ2-3, with 7 positions matching TRBD2. The CDR3 consists of 13 residues. V shed 1 base, J shed 9 bases, and the junction held 4 bases outside the gene matches. Germline-derived CDR1 and CDR2 are MGHRA and YSYEKL. Here the CDR3 reads CASSQVTSDTQYF. CDR3 DNA sequence: TGCGCCAGCAGCCAAGTTACTAGCGACACGCAGTATTTT.

The chain links TRBV2 to TRBJ2-2; D is perhaps TRBD2 (5 bases). The CDR3 has 16 residues. The germline V gene encodes CDR1 SNHLY and CDR2 FYNNEI. The germline V and J ends were trimmed by 6 bases and 3 bases, with 17 bases remaining between them. CDR3: CASSPRGLTDTGELFF. The CDR3 region has the DNA TGTGCCAGCAGCCCCCGAGGACTTACGGACACCGGGGAGCTGTTTTTT.